Given below is one TCR beta chain in context. This sample was taken from a study of blood T cell repertoires in COVID-19. About the study: Donors in the United States, Italy and Spain gave samples during acute or convalescent COVID-19. The analysed material was cDNA or gDNA that came from T cells, B-cell-depleted T cells, or PBMCs.

Germline assignment: CDR1 SQVTM and CDR2 ANQGSEA. This CDR3 region has 12 residues. After removal of 7 bases from V and 3 bases from J, the junction contained 5 bases not matched to a gene. Authors' analysis steps: Amplification of reference gene primers was used by the study to estimate nucleated cell counts. The data were produced by immunoSEQ multiplex PCR, yet TCRdb's version contains in-frame clones alone and is incomplete. From that table come the V and J calls and clone size; the DNA was used to work out D and trimming. The sample yields hundreds of thousands of clones, 86% seen once. The sequence came from a woman aged 30 to 39 with active or convalescent COVID-19. Sequenced sample: peripheral blood. J is TRBJ1-2 and V is TRBV29-1; 7 nucleotides line up with TRBD1. The CDR3 sequence: CSAHGTDYGYTF. DNA for the CDR3: TGCAGCGCACATGGGACAGACTATGGCTACACCTTC. The complete variable domain, with remaining parts taken from reference TRBV29-1 and TRBJ1-2, reads SAVISQKPSRDICQRGTSLTIQCQVDSQVTMMFWYRQQPGQSLTLIATANQGSEATYESGFVIDKFPISRPNLTFSTLTVSNMSPEDSSIYLCSAHGTDYGYTFGSGTRLTVV.